This T cell receptor beta chain is from a study of T-cell memory formation after mild COVID-19. About the research overall: Largely donor-specific TCR clusters were found. Study observations and caveats: Contracting CD8+ clones were enriched in EMRA, CD4+ mainly in CM and EM. Pre-infection memory already had some responding clones, implying cross-reactive memory joined.

This clonotype was recorded a few times. Its antigen is not known. V trimming: 4 bases; J trimming: 4 bases; junction bases outside the gene matches: 6. This CDR3 spans 14 amino acids. The germline CDR1 and CDR2 sequences are LGHDT and YNNKEL (reference sequence). TCRdb independently ran MiXCR on the 5' RACE reads; one entry per CDR3 protein. The sample lists approximately 190,000 distinct CDR3 sequences, about a sixth occurring once. The sample taken for sequencing was PBMCs or a T cell subset sorted from them (not recorded which). The TCR was taken from an adult woman who had mild COVID-19 (a few samples of this study predate the infection). Cell type and time point are not known. V gene TRBV3-1 combines with J gene TRBJ2-5; TRBD1 aligns across 7 bases. The CDR3 DNA reads as TGTGCCAGCAGCCCACAGGGGTTCGGAGAGACCCAGTACTTC. Translating it yields CASSPQGFGETQYF.